This is a list of T cell receptor beta chains from one sample in a study of CXCR3-negative and CXCR3-positive naive CD8 T cells. With the 5' RACE reads reprocessed, TCRdb shows one record per CDR3 protein and no DNA. The sample table sets out tens of thousands of distinct CDR3 sequences. Sequences were obtained from naive CXCR3- CD8+ T cells from blood. These receptors came from a human donor in good health. Some clones in this sample may be carry-over from other donors' samples. Each CDR3 is given with its conserved first and last residue. Fields, in order: V gene, clone size, J gene, CDR3 protein. Clone size is stated in some rows and not others, as once, few, many or a class when expanded.

TRBV29-1	.	TRBJ2-3	CSVEASTDTQYF
TRBV12-3/TRBV12-4	.	TRBJ1-4	CASSSAQSPCPFF
TRBV20-1	.	TRBJ1-6	CSADQGQPISPLHF
TRBV13	.	TRBJ2-7	CASSLSGTSGRVLSYEQYF
TRBV11-2	.	TRBJ2-7	CASSFGTGGWEQYF
TRBV7-9	.	TRBJ2-7	CASSLAQGYEQYF
TRBV6-2/TRBV6-3	.	TRBJ2-1	CASRLRDRAYNEQFF
TRBV20-1	.	TRBJ1-1	CSAPLREVNTEAFF
TRBV4-3	.	TRBJ2-7	CASSQEQGGLYEQYF
TRBV29-1	.	TRBJ1-1	CSVPFSPGQGKVTEAFF
TRBV9	.	TRBJ2-4	CASSVGGREEGNIQYF
TRBV29-1	.	TRBJ2-7	CSAGDMGYEQYF
TRBV28	.	TRBJ2-5	CASSSFMTGAGETQYF
TRBV5-1	.	TRBJ1-2	CASSLSSPGQGELGGYTF
TRBV7-9	.	TRBJ1-4	CASSSDSNEKLFF
TRBV4-1	.	TRBJ1-1	CASSQDPQGVGMNTEAFF
TRBV7-9	.	TRBJ1-1	CASSPLTEAFF
TRBV29-1	.	TRBJ2-1	CSADPRDEILSYNEQFF
TRBV12-3/TRBV12-4	.	TRBJ2-1	CASSLAGVYNEQFF
TRBV25-1	.	TRBJ2-7	CASLVQGLAGYEQYF
TRBV7-6	medium-sized	TRBJ2-2	CASFLGGELFF
TRBV5-1	.	TRBJ2-1	CASSTGTSGGDVF
TRBV5-1	.	TRBJ2-5	CASATIVEETQYF
TRBV14	.	TRBJ2-7	CASSPTFIGDYEQYF
TRBV6-5	.	TRBJ1-1	CASRETEYTEAFF
TRBV12-3/TRBV12-4	.	TRBJ2-2	CASSSPGSTGELFF
TRBV28	.	TRBJ2-1	CASSTGLNSYNEQFF
TRBV6-6	.	TRBJ1-1	CASSQVNTEAFF
TRBV29-1	.	TRBJ2-3	CSAMDNPDTQYF
TRBV5-1	.	TRBJ2-2	CASSSYTSGQGNTGELFF
TRBV7-8	.	TRBJ2-3	CASSLTSGVTDTQYF
TRBV2	.	TRBJ2-2	CASPDTTNTGELFF
TRBV21-1	.	TRBJ1-1	CASTQSGHGRPYTEAFF
TRBV20-1	.	TRBJ2-1	CSAQGPGRFEQFF
TRBV7-9	.	TRBJ2-7	CASRSGSRYEQYF
TRBV20-1	.	TRBJ1-2	CSAEEVSRGGYTF
TRBV3-1	.	TRBJ2-2	CASTSARVSGELFF
TRBV10-1	.	TRBJ2-3	CASSESAASTDTQYF
TRBV20-1	.	TRBJ2-1	CSAMGLLSFNDEQFF
TRBV20-1	.	TRBJ2-1	CSARGLAENNEQFF
TRBV5-5	.	TRBJ2-7	CASSSRERVYEQYF